These T cell receptor beta chains were read from a single sample in a study of blood T cell repertoires in COVID-19. The table came from immunoSEQ multiplex PCR; TCRdb's copy has only in-frame clones and leaves some out. Seen here are approximately 190,000 clones, roughly nine tenths observed once, and the top ten hold about 22%. The specimen sequenced was peripheral blood. These receptors were taken from a man aged 55-75 years with active or convalescent COVID-19. CDR3s include the opening cysteine and the closing phenylalanine or tryptophan. The D gene is left open where the match is weak. Part of the rows lack a size; the others show once, few, many or a class for expanded clones.

V gene,clone size,D gene,J gene,CDR3 DNA,CDR3 protein
TRBV6-5,-,TRBD1,TRBJ1-4,TGTGCCAGCAACTCGGGGACAGGAAATGAAAAACTGTTTTTT,CASNSGTGNEKLFF
TRBV5-4,-,TRBD1,TRBJ1-4,TGTGCCAGCAGCTTGCAACAGGGGGATGAAAAACTGTTTTTT,CASSLQQGDEKLFF
TRBV29-1,-,TRBD1,TRBJ1-2,TGCAGCGTCGACGAAGGGGGGACAGGGGCACTTGGCTACACCTTC,CSVDEGGTGALGYTF
TRBV9,-,-,TRBJ1-4,TGTGCCAGCAGCAATTCTCGGGGAGGGGAAAAACTGTTTTTT,CASSNSRGGEKLFF
TRBV21-1,-,-,TRBJ2-7,TGTGCCAGCCGCAACTTACAGGGGCCCTACGAGCAGTACTTC,CASRNLQGPYEQYF
TRBV16,once,TRBD1,TRBJ2-7,TGTGCCAGCAGCGCATATTTAACAGGGGTGAGCTCCTACGAGCAGTACTTC,CASSAYLTGVSSYEQYF
TRBV3-1/TRBV3-2,-,TRBD1,TRBJ2-7,TGTGCCAGCAGCCAGCGACAGGGGGACGAGCAGTACTTC,CASSQRQGDEQYF
TRBV5-6,-,TRBD2,TRBJ2-3,TGTGCCAGCAGTTGGACTAGCGGCACAGATACGCAGTATTTT,CASSWTSGTDTQYF
TRBV6-6,-,TRBD1,TRBJ2-7,TGTGCCAGCAGTTACTTAGCGACAGGGCTCTCCGAGCAGTACTTC,CASSYLATGLSEQYF
TRBV11-2,-,TRBD1,TRBJ2-6,TGTGCCAGCAGCCCTTGGGGACAGGGGGCGTCGGGGGCCAACGTCCTGACTTTC,CASSPWGQGASGANVLTF
TRBV30,-,TRBD1,TRBJ2-7,TGTGCCTGGAGGGGGACAGGGGCTCGGGAGCAGTACTTC,CAWRGTGAREQYF
TRBV6-1,once,TRBD1,TRBJ1-1,TGTGCCAGCAGTGAAGAGGGGACAGGGTATAGGAGGGCTTTCTTT,CASSEEGTGYRRAFF
TRBV12-3/TRBV12-4,-,-,TRBJ1-2,TGTGCCAGCAGTTTAGCACAGGGTAGGGGCTACACCTTC,CASSLAQGRGYTF
TRBV21-1,-,-,TRBJ2-2,TGTGCCAGCATAAGGGGCCGCATGGCGAACACCGGGGAGCTGTTTTTT,CASIRGRMANTGELFF
TRBV27,once,TRBD1,TRBJ1-1,TGTGCCAGCAGTGGGGGACAGGGGATGAACACTGAAGCTTTCTTT,CASSGGQGMNTEAFF